This T cell receptor (beta chain) was sequenced for a study of blood T cell repertoires in COVID-19. The overall study: COVID-19 samples collected from the United States, Italy and Spain covered acute and convalescent phases.

Produced via immunoSEQ multiplex PCR; TCRdb's table is partial and in-frame only. The sample consists of 65,000 to 85,000 clones, approximately 86% of them appearing once. The CDR3 has 16 amino acids. Per the germline V gene, CDR1 is MNHEY and CDR2 is SVGAGI. The trim removed 1 base at V and 8 bases at J, leaving 8 bases unmatched. The sample taken for sequencing was peripheral blood. V gene TRBV6-5 combines with J gene TRBJ1-4, with 9 bases identical to TRBD1. This TCR was sampled from a man at least 80 years old with COVID-19, enrolled during active disease. CDR3 DNA sequence: TGTGCCAGCAGTTACTTAAACAGGGGGCCTCGGGAAAAACTGTTTTTT. This translates into CASSYLNRGPREKLFF.